The TCR beta chain under discussion was sequenced for a study of CD8 T cells in ankylosing spondylitis. This clonotype was seen repeatedly, ten times or more. The antigen remains undetermined. The germline CDR1 and CDR2 sequences are SGHRS and YFSETQ. V lost 0 bases to trimming and J lost 6 bases, with 16 bases between them. CDR3 length equals 16 residues. Quantitative 5'-RACE with molecular barcodes was used to make the TCR beta libraries. Each CDR3 protein gets one entry after TCRdb re-called the 5' RACE reads with MiXCR. The sample includes about 400,000 distinct CDR3 sequences, approximately 20% seen only once; the top ten take roughly a sixth. Study-level results: Ankylosing spondylitis blood appeared to be characterized by a TCR beta motif of under 10 highly homologous variants. Disease-linked clones reportedly showed significant enrichment in matched ankylosing spondylitis synovial fluid. A subset of motif variants has previously been described in the synovial fluid and blood of reactive arthritis.

The sequence was obtained from a male donor with ankylosing spondylitis. Sequenced material: blood, either unsorted or a sorted T cell fraction (not recorded which). This sequence joins TRBV5-1 and TRBJ1-5; maybe TRBD1 (6 bases). This CDR3 reads CASSLDSGVAGQPQHF. Written as DNA, the CDR3 is TGCGCCAGCAGCTTGGATTCAGGGGTGGCGGGTCAGCCCCAGCATTTT.